This TCR beta chain is drawn from a study of blood T cell repertoires in COVID-19. The CDR3 sequence is 18 residues long. Here immunoSEQ multiplex PCR was the method, and the copy in TCRdb shows in-frame clones only, minus some. Of 200,000 to 300,000 clones listed, 90% are singletons. Sequencing was carried out using PBMCs or T cells enriched from blood (not recorded which). The sequence was collected from a man aged 45-65 years who had been exposed to COVID-19. V gene TRBV21-1 combines with J gene TRBJ2-1; whether TRBD2, the table's D call, matches the DNA was not checked. TRBV21-1 has pseudogene status. Written as DNA, the CDR3 is TGTGCCAGCAGCAAAGTGGGGGGGGCTTGCGGGACCGACAATGAGCAGTTCTTC. Protein sequence: CASSKVGGACGTDNEQFF.